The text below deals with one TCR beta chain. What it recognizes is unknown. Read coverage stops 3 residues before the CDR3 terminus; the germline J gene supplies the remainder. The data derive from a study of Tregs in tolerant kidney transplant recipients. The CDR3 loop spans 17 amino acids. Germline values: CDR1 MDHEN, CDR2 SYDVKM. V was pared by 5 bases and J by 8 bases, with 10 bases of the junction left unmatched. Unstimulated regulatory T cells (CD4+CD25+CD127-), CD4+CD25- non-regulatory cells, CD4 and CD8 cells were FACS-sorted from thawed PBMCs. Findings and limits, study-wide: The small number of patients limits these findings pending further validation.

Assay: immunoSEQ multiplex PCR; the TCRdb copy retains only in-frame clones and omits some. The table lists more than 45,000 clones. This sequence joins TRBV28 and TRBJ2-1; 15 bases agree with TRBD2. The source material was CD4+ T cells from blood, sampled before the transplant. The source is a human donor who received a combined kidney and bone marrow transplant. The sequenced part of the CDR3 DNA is TGTGCCAGCAGTACCCCGGGACTAGCGGGAGGCAGGGATGAG. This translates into CASSTPGLAGGRDE. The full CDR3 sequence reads CASSTPGLAGGRDEQFF.